Reported below is one T cell receptor (beta chain). The antigen is unknown. Execution of the assay was at deep level. Only in-frame clones appear in the TCRdb table, and some are missing; sequencing was by immunoSEQ multiplex PCR. Among about 2.1 million clones listed, just under 95% were seen once. Terminally differentiated effector memory CD45RA+ cells were excluded by CCR7 positive selection of CD45RO-negative cells. This sample stems from a study of shared clonotypes between healthy human individuals. Study results and limitations: Owing to a small donor count, the genetic and exposure-history diversity represented was limited. Shared across several donors were 4% to 5% of the naive CD4 clonotypes. An anticipated effect of sequencing depth on clonotype sharing among donors was recognized.

The CDR3 spans 17 residues. Germline V gives CDR1 SEHNR, CDR2 FQNEAQ (reference sequence). Trimming cost V 1 base and J 3 bases; bases outside gene matches: 9. The chain recombines TRBV7-9 with TRBJ1-5, with TRBD1 matching 7 bases. The sequence derives from a man aged 18 to 29 in good health. Some clones in this sample may be carry-over from other donors' samples. The sequencing input was naive CD8+ T cells from PBMCs. The CDR3 nucleotides are TGTGCCAGCAGCTTAGAAGTAGGGGGCCCTATCAATCAGCCCCAGCATTTT. Translation gives CASSLEVGGPINQPQHF.